This note documents a single T cell receptor (beta chain) sequence. No antigen is known for it. The sample is drawn from a study of vaccination and CD4 T cells after COVID-19. Treatment of the sample: approximately 11-day PBMC culture with coronavirus spike peptide pools or control peptides (ViraFEST assay). The assay that was used to sequence DNA from cultured CD4+ T cells was the Oncomine TCR Beta short-read assay. TCRdb independently ran MiXCR on the PCR reads; one entry per CDR3 protein. In the table there are about 15,000 distinct CDR3 sequences, about 42% of which are singletons. Germline assignment: CDR1 SNHLY and CDR2 FYNNEI. There are 16 residues in the CDR3. The V gene lost 5 bases and the J gene lost 7 bases, with 18 bases spanning the gap.

This clonotype originated in a human donor who received a COVID-19 vaccine. The J gene is TRBJ1-6, the V gene TRBV2; D perhaps matches TRBD1 (6 bases). The specimen was CD4+ T cells from blood, cultured in vitro, collected before SARS-CoV-2 vaccination. CDR3 in DNA: TGTGCCAGCAGTTTGGGTTTTGGACAGCCCAATTCACCCCTCCACTTT. This gives the protein CASSLGFGQPNSPLHF. Full variable domain (outside the CDR3, taken from reference TRBV2 and TRBJ1-6): EPEVTQTPSHQVTQMGQEVILRCVPISNHLYFYWYRQILGQKVEFLVSFYNNEISEKSEIFDDQFSVERPDGSNFTLKIRSTKLEDSAMYFCASSLGFGQPNSPLHFGNGTRLTVT.